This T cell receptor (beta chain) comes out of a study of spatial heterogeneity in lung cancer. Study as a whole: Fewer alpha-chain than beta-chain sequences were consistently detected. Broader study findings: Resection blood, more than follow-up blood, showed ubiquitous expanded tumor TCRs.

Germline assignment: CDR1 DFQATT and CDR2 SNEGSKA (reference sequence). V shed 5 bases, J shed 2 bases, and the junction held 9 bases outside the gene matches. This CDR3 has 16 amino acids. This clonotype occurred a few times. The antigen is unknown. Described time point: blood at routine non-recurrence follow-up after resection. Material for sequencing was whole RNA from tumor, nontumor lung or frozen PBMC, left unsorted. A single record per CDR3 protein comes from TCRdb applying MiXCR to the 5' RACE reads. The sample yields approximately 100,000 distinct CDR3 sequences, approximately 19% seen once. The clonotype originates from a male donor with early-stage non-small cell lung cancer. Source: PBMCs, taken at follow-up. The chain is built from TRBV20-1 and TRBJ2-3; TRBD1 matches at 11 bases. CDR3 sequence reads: CSAPKGTGGPTDTQYF. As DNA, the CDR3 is TGCAGTGCTCCTAAGGGGACAGGGGGACCCACAGATACGCAGTATTTT.